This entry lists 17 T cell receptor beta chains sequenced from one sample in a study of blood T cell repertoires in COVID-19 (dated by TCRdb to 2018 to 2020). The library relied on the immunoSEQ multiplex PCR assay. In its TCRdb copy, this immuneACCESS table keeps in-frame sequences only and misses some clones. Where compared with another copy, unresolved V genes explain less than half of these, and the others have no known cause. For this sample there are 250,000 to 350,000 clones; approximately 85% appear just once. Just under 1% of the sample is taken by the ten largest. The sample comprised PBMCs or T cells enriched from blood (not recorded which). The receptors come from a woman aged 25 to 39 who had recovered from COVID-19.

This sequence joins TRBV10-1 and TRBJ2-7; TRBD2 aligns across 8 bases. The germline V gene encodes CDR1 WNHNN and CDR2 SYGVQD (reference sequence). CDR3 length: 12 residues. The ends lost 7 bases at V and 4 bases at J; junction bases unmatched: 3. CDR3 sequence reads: CASTGLVYEQYF. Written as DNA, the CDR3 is TGCGCCAGCACGGGACTAGTGTACGAGCAGTACTTC.

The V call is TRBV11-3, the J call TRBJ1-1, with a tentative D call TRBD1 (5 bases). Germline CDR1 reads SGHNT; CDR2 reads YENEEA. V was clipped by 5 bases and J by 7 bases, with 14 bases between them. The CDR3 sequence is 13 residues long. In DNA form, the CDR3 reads TGTGCCAGCAGCCCCTTCAGGGCGATTGAAGCTTTCTTT. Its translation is CASSPFRAIEAFF.

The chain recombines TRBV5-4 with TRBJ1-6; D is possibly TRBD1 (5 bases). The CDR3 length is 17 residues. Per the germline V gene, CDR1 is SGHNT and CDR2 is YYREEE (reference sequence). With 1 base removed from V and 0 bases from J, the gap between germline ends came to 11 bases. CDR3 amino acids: CASSLRQTASYNSPLHF. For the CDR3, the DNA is TGTGCCAGCAGCTTGCGACAGACAGCCTCCTATAATTCACCCCTCCACTTT.

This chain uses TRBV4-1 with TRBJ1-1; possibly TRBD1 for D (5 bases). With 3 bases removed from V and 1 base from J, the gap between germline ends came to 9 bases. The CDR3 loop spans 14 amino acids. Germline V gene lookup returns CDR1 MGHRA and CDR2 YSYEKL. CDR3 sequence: CASSQSQGNTEAFF. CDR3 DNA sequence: TGCGCCAGCAGCCAGAGCCAGGGGAACACTGAAGCTTTCTTT.

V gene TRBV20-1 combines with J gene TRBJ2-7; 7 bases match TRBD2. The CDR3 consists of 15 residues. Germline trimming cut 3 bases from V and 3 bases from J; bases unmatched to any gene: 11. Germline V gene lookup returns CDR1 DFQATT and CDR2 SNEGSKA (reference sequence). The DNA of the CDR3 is TGCAGTGCTAGTAGGGTGGGCGGGGGAAACTACGAGCAGTACTTC. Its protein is CSASRVGGGNYEQYF.

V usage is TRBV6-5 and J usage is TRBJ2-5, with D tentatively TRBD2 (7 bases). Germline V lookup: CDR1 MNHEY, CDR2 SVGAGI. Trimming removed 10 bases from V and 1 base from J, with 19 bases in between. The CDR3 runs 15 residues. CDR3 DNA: TGTGCCACTCTCCCGAGAGGGGGGGGCCAAGAGACCCAGTACTTC. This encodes CATLPRGGGQETQYF.

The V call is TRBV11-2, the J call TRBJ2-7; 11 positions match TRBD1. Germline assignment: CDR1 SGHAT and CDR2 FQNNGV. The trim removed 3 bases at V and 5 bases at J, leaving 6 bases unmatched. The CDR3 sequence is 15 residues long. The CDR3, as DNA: TGTGCCAGCAGCTTCCCGGGACAGGGGGTCCACGAGCAGTACTTC. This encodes CASSFPGQGVHEQYF.

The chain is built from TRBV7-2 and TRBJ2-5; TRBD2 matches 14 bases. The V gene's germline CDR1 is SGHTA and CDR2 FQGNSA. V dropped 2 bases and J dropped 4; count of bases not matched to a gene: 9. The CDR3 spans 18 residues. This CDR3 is CASSLYSGTSGRGETQYF. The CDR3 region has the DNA TGTGCCAGCAGCTTATATTCCGGGACTAGCGGGAGAGGAGAGACCCAGTACTTC.

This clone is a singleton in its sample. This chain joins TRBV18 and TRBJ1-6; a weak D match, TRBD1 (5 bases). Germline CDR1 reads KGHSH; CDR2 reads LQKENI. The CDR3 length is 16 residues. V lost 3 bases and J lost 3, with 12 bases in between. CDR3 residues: CASSPLGTLYNSPLHF. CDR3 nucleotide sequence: TGTGCCAGCTCACCCCTAGGGACTCTCTATAATTCACCCCTCCACTTT.

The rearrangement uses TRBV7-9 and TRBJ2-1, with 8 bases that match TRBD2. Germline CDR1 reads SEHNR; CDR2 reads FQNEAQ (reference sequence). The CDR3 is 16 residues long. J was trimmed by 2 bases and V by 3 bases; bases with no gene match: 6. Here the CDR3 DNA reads TGTGCCAGCAGCTTCCCGAGCGGGAGAGCCTACAATGAGCAGTTCTTC. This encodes CASSFPSGRAYNEQFF.

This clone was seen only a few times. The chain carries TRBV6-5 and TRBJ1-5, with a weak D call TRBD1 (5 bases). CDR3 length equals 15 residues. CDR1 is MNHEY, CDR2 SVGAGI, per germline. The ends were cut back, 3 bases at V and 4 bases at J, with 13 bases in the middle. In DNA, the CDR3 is TGTGCCAGCAGTTATCTGGGTGGGGGGAATCAGCCCCAGCATTTT. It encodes CASSYLGGGNQPQHF.

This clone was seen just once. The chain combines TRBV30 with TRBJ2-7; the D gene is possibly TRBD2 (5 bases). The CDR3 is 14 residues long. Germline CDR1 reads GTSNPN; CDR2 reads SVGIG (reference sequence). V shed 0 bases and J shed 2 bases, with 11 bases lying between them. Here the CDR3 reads CAWSVQRFAYEQYF. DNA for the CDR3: TGTGCCTGGAGTGTACAGCGGTTCGCCTACGAGCAGTACTTC.

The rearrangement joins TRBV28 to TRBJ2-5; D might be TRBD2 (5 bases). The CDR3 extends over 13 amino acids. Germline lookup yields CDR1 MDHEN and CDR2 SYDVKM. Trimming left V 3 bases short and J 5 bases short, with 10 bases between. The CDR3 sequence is CASSLASWETQYF. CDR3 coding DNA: TGTGCCAGCAGTTTGGCTAGCTGGGAGACCCAGTACTTC.

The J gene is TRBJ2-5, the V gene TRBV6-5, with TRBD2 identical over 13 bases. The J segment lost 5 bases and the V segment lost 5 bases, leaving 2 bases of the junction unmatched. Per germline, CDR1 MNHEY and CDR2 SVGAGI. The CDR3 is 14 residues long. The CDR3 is CASSKTSGRETQYF. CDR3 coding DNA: TGTGCCAGCAGTAAGACTAGCGGGAGGGAGACCCAGTACTTC.

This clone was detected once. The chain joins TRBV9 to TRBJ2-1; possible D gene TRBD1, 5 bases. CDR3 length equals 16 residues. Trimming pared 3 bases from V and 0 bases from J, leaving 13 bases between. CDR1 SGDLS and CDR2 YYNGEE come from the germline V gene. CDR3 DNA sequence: TGTGCCAGCAGCGCAGAACAGGATAGCTCCTACAATGAGCAGTTCTTC. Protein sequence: CASSAEQDSSYNEQFF.

CDR3 sequence reads: CASSWGGRGSFSGNTIYF. In DNA, the CDR3 is TGTGCCAGCAGTTGGGGGGGAAGGGGGAGCTTCTCTGGAAACACCATATATTTT. The rearrangement joins TRBV7-8 to TRBJ1-3, with a tentative D call TRBD1 (6 bases). Trimming cost V 6 bases and J 0 bases, with 21 bases left between them. The CDR3 covers 18 residues. Per germline, CDR1 SGHVS and CDR2 FQNEAQ.

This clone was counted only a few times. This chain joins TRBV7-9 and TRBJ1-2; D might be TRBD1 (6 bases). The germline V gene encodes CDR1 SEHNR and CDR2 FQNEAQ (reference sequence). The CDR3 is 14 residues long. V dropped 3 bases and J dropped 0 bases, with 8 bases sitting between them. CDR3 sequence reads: CASSFGTTNYGYTF. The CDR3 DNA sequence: TGTGCCAGCAGCTTTGGGACAACTAACTATGGCTACACCTTC.